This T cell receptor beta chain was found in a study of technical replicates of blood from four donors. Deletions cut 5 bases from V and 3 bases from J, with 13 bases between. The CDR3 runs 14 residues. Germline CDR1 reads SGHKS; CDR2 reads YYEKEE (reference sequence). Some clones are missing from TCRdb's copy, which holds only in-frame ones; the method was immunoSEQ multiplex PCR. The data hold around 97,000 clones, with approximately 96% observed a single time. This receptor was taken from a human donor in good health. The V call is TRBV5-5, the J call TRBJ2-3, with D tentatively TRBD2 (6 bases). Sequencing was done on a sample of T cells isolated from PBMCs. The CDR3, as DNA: TGTGCCAGCAGTTTAGGGGCGGGGACAGATACGCAGTATTTT. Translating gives CASSLGAGTDTQYF.